This TCR beta chain was obtained from a study of blood T cell repertoires in COVID-19 (TCRdb year 2020). Notes on the research overall: The collaborator samples originated in the United States, Italy and Spain and spanned the acute and convalescent phases of COVID-19. The material from the prospective study consisted of cDNA or gDNA derived from T cells, B-cell-depleted T cells, or PBMCs. The dataset comprised deeply sampled blood TCRbeta repertoires from subjects exposed to, actively infected with, or recovered from COVID-19. A freely available public database, intended as a resource for researchers studying the immune response to SARS-CoV-2, is where the repertoires were released. Samples came from the ongoing ImmuneRACE study (first 160 participants) plus 1,254 subjects from 6 global collaborators. The sample metadata nearly always contained a de-identified subject ID, COVID-19 status, age in years and sex. Where available, HLA class I and class II types were obtained from metadata supplied by the sample provider rather than from assay-based typing. What the work shows at the level of the full study, not this receptor alone: Clinical and demographic metadata were provided uncurated, with the amount varying by source and participant.

One collaborating source in Seattle enrolled patients during active infection and followed them longitudinally through the course of disease. Whole blood was collected in K2EDTA tubes by collaborating institutions according to the institutions' own protocols. Collaborator samples were shipped for TCRbeta analysis as frozen whole blood, isolated PBMCs, or DNA extracted from either sample type. CDR1 and CDR2 were assigned from the germline V gene (reference sequence) as LNHDA and SQIVND. V loses 5 bases of germline sequence and J loses 0 bases, and the interval between the two ends is 17 bases. The CDR3 covers 17 residues, taking in both the cysteine and the phenylalanine. The sequence is cut down to CDR3 DNA, 51 bases in frame from base 1. The immunoSEQ Assay, a bias-controlled multiplex PCR, was used to amplify TCRbeta CDR3 regions from genomic DNA. The authors processed their data as follows. The number of nucleated cells in each sample was estimated by amplification of reference gene primers within the assay. To quantify the absolute abundance of each unique TCRbeta CDR3 rearrangement, sequence reads were collapsed and filtered. For each sample, productive Simpson clonality was calculated by taking the square root of Simpson's diversity index across productive rearrangements. Held by TCRdb, this immuneACCESS table contains in-frame sequences only and omits some clones. Under half of the omission traces to an unresolved V gene where checked; the cause of the rest is unknown. The V and J calls and clone size are taken from that table; D and trimming were inferred from the DNA. The sample has about 120,000 clones on record, around 90% of them singletons. Around 4% of the sample is in the top ten clones.

As concerns this clone: Its antigen is currently not known. Base qualities are not at hand, and no much larger clone is one base apart.

This TCR was sampled from an older woman with COVID-19, enrolled during active disease. The sample was peripheral blood. The chain is made from TRBV19 and TRBJ1-5; the D gene assignment is ambiguous. This receptor has the CDR3 CASSLAGSLNSNQPQHF. The DNA sequence is as follows: TGTGCCAGTAGTTTGGCGGGTTCCTTAAATAGCAATCAGCCCCAGCATTTT.